A selection of T cell receptor beta chains follows, all from one sample in a study of blood T cell repertoires in COVID-19. Generated by immunoSEQ multiplex PCR, the TCRdb table keeps only in-frame clones and is missing some. The sample records around 300,000 clones, about 85% being singletons. The sequenced material came from PBMCs or T cells enriched from blood (not recorded which). Every receptor here comes from a woman aged 45-65 years who had recovered from COVID-19. The CDR3 runs from the conserved cysteine through the conserved F or W. D genes are given only for firm matches. Not all rows give a size; the values are once, few, many and, for expanded clones, a class.

>TRBD1|TRBJ1-2|15|-|TRBV9
TGTGCCAGCAGCCAGGACAGGGGGCGGCTCTATGGCTACACCTTC
CASSQDRGRLYGYTF
>-|TRBJ1-2|14|-|TRBV30
TGTGCCTGGAGTGGGACAGCTACTAACTATGGCTACACCTTC
CAWSGTATNYGYTF
>TRBD1|TRBJ1-2|17|-|TRBV7-9
TGTGCCAGCAGCTCCATGGGCGGGACCGACAGGGCCTATGGCTACACCTTC
CASSSMGGTDRAYGYTF
>TRBD2|TRBJ2-1|18|once|TRBV7-6
TGTGCCAGCAGCTTAGCCATACTAGCGGGAGCTTCCTACAATGAGCAGTTCTTC
CASSLAILAGASYNEQFF
>TRBD1|TRBJ1-2|14|-|TRBV19
TGTGCCAGCCTTTCCCGACAGGGGGTTCATGGCTACACCTTC
CASLSRQGVHGYTF
>-|TRBJ2-2|15|-|TRBV9
TGTGCCAGCAGCGAAAGGACTGCGAACACCGGGGAGCTGTTTTTT
CASSERTANTGELFF
>-|TRBJ1-4|16|few|TRBV5-1
TGCGCCAGCAGCTTGGATGTCAGAAGTCCTAATGAAAAACTGTTTTTT
CASSLDVRSPNEKLFF
>TRBD2|TRBJ2-2|17|-|TRBV3-1/TRBV3-2
TGTGCCAGCAGCCAGGGACTAGCGGGGGGGAACACCGGGGAGCTGTTTTTT
CASSQGLAGGNTGELFF
>TRBD1|TRBJ1-4|16|once|TRBV27
TGTGCCAGCAGTTTATTCAGTCGACAGGGGAATGAAAAACTGTTTTTT
CASSLFSRQGNEKLFF
>-|TRBJ2-1|15|-|TRBV5-4
TGTGCCAGCAGCTTTCAAATCCAGGGGGGCAATGAGCAGTTCTTC
CASSFQIQGGNEQFF
>TRBD1|TRBJ2-5|19|-|TRBV19
TGTGCCAGTAGTCTCCCCCGTGGACAGGGTCTTCAGTTTGAAGAGACCCAGTACTTC
CASSLPRGQGLQFEETQYF
>-|TRBJ2-1|12|few|TRBV7-9
TGTGCCAGCAGCGATAACAGGGATGAGCAGTTCTTC
CASSDNRDEQFF
>-|TRBJ2-7|15|-|TRBV4-2
TGTGCCAGCAGCCAATACAAGGGGGTTACCTACGAGCAGTACTTC
CASSQYKGVTYEQYF
>TRBD1|TRBJ1-1|15|-|TRBV4-1
TGCGCCAGCAGCCTAGAGGACAGGGCGGAGGGTGGAGCTTTCTTT
CASSLEDRAEGGAFF
>TRBD2|TRBJ2-1|18|-|TRBV11-2
TGTGCCAGCAGCTCATTTAGACTAGCGGGGGAACCCTACAATGAGCAGTTCTTC
CASSSFRLAGEPYNEQFF
>TRBD1|TRBJ1-4|17|-|TRBV7-9
TGTGCCAGCAGCTCCTCGACAGGGAACTTGGCTAATGAAAAACTGTTTTTT
CASSSSTGNLANEKLFF
>TRBD1|TRBJ2-1|15|-|TRBV7-2
TGTGCCAGCACCCAATCGGGACAGGGACACACTGAGCAGTTCTTC
CASTQSGQGHTEQFF
>TRBD1|TRBJ1-4|14|-|TRBV2
TGTGCCAGCAGGGACAGGGGCACTAATGAAAAACTGTTTTTT
CASRDRGTNEKLFF
>-|TRBJ1-2|13|-|TRBV12-3/TRBV12-4
TGTGCCAGCAGTGTACGTGGCAGCTATGGCTACACCTTC
CASSVRGSYGYTF
>-|TRBJ2-1|15|-|TRBV7-9
TGTGCCAGCAGCCCCCCCGGAACAGCCTACAATGAGCAGTTCTTC
CASSPPGTAYNEQFF
>-|TRBJ2-3|14|-|TRBV9
TGTGCCAGCAGCGCCGGACTGAGCACAGATACGCAGTATTTT
CASSAGLSTDTQYF
>TRBD2|TRBJ2-7|14|-|TRBV5-4
TGTGCCAGCGGAACCGGGACTAGGCATTACGAGCAGTACTTC
CASGTGTRHYEQYF
>-|TRBJ1-5|15|-|TRBV2
TGTGCCAGCAGTTTGGACCTGGAGGCGGGCCAGCCCCAGCATTTT
CASSLDLEAGQPQHF
>-|TRBJ1-2|13|once|TRBV12-3/TRBV12-4
TGTGCCAGCACAAACACTGTCGGAGGTGGCTACACCTTC
CASTNTVGGGYTF
>-|TRBJ1-2|13|-|TRBV5-7
TGTGCCAGCAGCTTGGCCTCGGGATACGGCTACACCTTC
CASSLASGYGYTF
>-|TRBJ1-5|13|-|TRBV6-5
TGTGCCAGCACTGACTCAGAGCATCAGCCCCAGCATTTT
CASTDSEHQPQHF
>-|TRBJ1-5|18|-|TRBV4-1
TGCGCCAGCAGCCAAGATAGTTTTGGTCAGGATAGCAATCAGCCCCAGCATTTT
CASSQDSFGQDSNQPQHF
>-|TRBJ1-6|14|-|TRBV9
TGTGCCAGCAGCGTAAGACAGGATAATTCACCCCTCCACTTT
CASSVRQDNSPLHF
>-|TRBJ2-3|13|-|TRBV29-1
TGCAGCGTTGATTATCTAATCCGAGATACGCAGTATTTT
CSVDYLIRDTQYF
>-|TRBJ1-1|16|-|TRBV4-2
TGTGCCAGCAGCCAAGAAGGTAACAGGGTGAACACTGAAGCTTTCTTT
CASSQEGNRVNTEAFF
>TRBD1|TRBJ2-7|14|-|TRBV5-4
TGTGCCAGCAGCCAACCGGGACAGAGGGGGTTACAGTACTTC
CASSQPGQRGLQYF
>TRBD2|TRBJ2-3|16|-|TRBV5-4
TGTGCCAGCAGCCCCGGACTAGCGCGGACCACAGATACGCAGTATTTT
CASSPGLARTTDTQYF
>TRBD1|TRBJ2-2|15|few|TRBV4-1
TGCGCCAGCAGCCAAGGACAGGGCAACACCGGGGAGCTGTTTTTT
CASSQGQGNTGELFF